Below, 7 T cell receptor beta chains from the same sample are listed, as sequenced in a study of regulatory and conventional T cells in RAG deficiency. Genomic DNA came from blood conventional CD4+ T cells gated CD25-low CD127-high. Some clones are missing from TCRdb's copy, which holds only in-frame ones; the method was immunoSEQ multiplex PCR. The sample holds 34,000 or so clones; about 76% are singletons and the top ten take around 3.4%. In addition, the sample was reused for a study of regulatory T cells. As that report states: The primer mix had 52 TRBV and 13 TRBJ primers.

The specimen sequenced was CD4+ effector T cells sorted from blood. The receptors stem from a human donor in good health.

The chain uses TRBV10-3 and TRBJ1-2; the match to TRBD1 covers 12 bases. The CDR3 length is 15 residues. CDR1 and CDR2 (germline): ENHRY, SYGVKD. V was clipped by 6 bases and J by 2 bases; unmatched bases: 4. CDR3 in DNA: TGTGCCATCAGCTCCGGGACAGGGGGCAACTATGGCTACACCTTC. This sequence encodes CAISSGTGGNYGYTF.

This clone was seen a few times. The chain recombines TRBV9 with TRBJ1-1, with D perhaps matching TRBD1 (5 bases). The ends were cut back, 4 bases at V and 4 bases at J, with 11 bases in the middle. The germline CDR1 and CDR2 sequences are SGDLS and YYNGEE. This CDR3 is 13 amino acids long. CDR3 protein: CASSLGVLTEAFF. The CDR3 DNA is TGTGCCAGCAGCCTGGGGGTCCTCACTGAAGCTTTCTTT.

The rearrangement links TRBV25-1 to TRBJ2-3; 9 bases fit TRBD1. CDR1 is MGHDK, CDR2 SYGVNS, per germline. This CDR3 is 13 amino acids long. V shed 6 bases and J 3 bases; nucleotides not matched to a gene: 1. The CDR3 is CASRQGATDTQYF. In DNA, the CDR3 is TGTGCCAGCAGACAGGGGGCAACAGATACGCAGTATTTT.

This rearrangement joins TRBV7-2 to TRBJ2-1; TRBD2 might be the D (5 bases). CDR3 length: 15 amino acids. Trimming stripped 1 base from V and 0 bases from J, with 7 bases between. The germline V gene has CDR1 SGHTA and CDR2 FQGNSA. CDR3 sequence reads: CASSLERSSYNEQFF. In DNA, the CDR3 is TGTGCCAGCAGCTTAGAGCGGAGCTCCTACAATGAGCAGTTCTTC.

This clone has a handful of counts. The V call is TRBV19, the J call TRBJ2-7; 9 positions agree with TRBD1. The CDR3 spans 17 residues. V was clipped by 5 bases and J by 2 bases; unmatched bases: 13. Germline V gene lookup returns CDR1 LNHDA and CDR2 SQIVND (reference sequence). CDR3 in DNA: TGTGCCAGTAGTCTCTCCCATTTGGGACAGGGACCCTACGAGCAGTACTTC. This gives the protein CASSLSHLGQGPYEQYF. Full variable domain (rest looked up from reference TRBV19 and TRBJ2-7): DGGITQSPKYLFRKEGQNVTLSCEQNLNHDAMYWYRQDPGQGLRLIYYSQIVNDFQKGDIAEGYSVSREKKESFPLTVTSAQKNPTAFYLCASSLSHLGQGPYEQYFGPGTRLTVT.

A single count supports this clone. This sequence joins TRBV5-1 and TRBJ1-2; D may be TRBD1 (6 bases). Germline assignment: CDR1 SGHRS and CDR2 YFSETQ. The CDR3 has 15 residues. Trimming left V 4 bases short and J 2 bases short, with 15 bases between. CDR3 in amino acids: CASSPKGEENYGYTF. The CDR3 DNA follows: TGCGCCAGCAGCCCGAAGGGGGAGGAGAACTATGGCTACACCTTC.

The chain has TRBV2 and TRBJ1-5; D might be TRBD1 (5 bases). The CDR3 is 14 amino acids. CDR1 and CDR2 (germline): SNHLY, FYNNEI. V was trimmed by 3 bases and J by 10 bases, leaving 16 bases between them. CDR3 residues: CASSEREGLLPQHF. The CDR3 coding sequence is TGTGCCAGCAGTGAGAGGGAGGGACTTCTTCCCCAGCATTTT.